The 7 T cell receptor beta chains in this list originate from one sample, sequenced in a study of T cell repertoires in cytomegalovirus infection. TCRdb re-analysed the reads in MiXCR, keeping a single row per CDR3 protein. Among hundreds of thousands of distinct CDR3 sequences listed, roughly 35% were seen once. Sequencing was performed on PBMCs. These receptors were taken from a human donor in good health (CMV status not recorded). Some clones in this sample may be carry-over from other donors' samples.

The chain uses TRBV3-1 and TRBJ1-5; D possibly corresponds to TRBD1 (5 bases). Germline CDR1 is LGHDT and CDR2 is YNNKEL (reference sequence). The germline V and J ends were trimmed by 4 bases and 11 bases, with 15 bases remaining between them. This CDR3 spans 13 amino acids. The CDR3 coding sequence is TGTGCCAGCAGCCTAAATCAGGGTGTAGCCCAGCATTTT. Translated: CASSLNQGVAQHF.

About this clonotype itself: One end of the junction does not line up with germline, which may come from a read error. DNA of the CDR3: TGTGACAGCAGCGCCCGGACAGGGGGGAGACAGCCCCAGCATTTT. Translated: CDSSARTGGRQPQHF. The rearrangement joins TRBV28 to TRBJ1-5; 10 bases map to TRBD1. This CDR3 is 15 amino acids long. CDR1 MDHEN and CDR2 SYDVKM come from the germline V gene.

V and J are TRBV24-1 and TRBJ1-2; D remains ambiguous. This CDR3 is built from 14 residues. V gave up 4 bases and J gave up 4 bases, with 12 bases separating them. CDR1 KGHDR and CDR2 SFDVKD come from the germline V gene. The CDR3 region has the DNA TGTGCCACCAGTGAGGCCGGGATGCCCTATGGCTACACCTTC. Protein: CATSEAGMPYGYTF.

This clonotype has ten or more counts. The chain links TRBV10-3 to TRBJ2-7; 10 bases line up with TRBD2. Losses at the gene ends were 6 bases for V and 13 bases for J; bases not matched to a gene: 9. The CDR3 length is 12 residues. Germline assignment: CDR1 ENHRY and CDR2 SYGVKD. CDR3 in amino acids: CAIRDTSGAPYF. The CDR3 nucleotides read TGTGCCATCAGGGATACTAGCGGGGCTCCCTACTTC.

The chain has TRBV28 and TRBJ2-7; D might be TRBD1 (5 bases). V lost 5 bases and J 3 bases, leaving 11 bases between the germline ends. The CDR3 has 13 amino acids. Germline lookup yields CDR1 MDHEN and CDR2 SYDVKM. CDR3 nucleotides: TGTGCCAGCAGTAGCGACAGACGCTACGAGCAGTACTTC. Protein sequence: CASSSDRRYEQYF.

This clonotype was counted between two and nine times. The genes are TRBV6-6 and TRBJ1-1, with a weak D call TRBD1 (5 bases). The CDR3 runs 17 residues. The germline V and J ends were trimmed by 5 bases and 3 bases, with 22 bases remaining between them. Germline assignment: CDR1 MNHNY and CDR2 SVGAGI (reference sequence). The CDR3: CASSGRQRLNPYTEAFF. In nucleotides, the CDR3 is TGTGCCAGCAGTGGACGACAGCGCCTAAACCCGTACACTGAAGCTTTCTTT.

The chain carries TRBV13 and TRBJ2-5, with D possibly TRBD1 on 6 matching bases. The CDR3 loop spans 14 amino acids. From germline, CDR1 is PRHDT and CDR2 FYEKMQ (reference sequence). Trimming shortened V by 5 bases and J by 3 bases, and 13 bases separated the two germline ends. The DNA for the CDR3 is TGTGCCAGCAGCCAACGTGACAGGAAAGAGACCCAGTACTTC. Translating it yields CASSQRDRKETQYF.